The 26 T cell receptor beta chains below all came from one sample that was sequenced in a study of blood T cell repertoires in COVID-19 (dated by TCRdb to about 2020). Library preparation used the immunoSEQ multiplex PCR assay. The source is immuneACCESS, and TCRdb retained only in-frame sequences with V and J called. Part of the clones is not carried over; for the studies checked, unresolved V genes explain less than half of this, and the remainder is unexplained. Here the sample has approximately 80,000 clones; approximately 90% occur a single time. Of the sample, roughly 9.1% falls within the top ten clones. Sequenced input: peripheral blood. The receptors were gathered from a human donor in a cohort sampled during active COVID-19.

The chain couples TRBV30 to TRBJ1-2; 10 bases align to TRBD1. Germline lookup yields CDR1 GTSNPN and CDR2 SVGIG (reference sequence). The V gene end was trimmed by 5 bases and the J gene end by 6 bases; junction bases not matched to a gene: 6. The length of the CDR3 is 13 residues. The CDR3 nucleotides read TGTGCCTGGGACAGGGGGCGGTCGAATGGCTACACCTTC. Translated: CAWDRGRSNGYTF.

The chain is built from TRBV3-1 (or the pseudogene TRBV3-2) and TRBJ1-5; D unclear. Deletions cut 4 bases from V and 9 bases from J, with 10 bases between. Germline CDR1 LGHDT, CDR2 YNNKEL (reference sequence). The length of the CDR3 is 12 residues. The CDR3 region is CASSRWAGPQHF. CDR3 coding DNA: TGTGCCAGCAGCCGTTGGGCTGGGCCCCAGCATTTT.

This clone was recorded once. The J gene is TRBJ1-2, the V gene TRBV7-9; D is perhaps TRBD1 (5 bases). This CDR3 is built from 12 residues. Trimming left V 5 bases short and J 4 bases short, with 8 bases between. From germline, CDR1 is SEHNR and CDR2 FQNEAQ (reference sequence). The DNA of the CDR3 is TGTGCCAGCAGCGCTGACAGCTATGGCTACACCTTC. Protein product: CASSADSYGYTF. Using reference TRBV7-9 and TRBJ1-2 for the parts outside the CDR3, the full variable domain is DTGVSQNPRHKITKRGQNVTFRCDPISEHNRLYWYRQTLGQGPEFLTYFQNEAQLEKSRLLSDRFSAERPKGSFSTLEIQRTEQGDSAMYLCASSADSYGYTFGSGTRLTVV.

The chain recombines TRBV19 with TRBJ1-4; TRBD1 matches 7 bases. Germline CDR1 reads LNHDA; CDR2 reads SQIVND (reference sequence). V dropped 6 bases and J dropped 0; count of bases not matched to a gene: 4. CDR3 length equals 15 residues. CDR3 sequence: CASRTGTATNEKLFF. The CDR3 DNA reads TGTGCCAGTAGGACAGGGACCGCAACTAATGAAAAACTGTTTTTT. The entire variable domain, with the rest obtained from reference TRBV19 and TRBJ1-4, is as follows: DGGITQSPKYLFRKEGQNVTLSCEQNLNHDAMYWYRQDPGQGLRLIYYSQIVNDFQKGDIAEGYSVSREKKESFPLTVTSAQKNPTAFYLCASRTGTATNEKLFFGSGTQLSVL.

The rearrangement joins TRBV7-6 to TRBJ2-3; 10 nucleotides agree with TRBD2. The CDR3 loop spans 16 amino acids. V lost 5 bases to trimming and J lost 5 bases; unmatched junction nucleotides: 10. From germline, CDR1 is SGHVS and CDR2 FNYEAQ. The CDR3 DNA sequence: TGTGCCAGCAGCCTCGGGCAGCGGGGGGGGAAAGATACGCAGTATTTT. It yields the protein CASSLGQRGGKDTQYF.

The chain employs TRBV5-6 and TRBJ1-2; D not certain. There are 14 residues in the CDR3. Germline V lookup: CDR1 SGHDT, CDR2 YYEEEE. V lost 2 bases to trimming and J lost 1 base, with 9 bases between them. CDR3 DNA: TGTGCCAGCAGCTTTGGACTGCGTAACTATGGCTACACCTTC. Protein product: CASSFGLRNYGYTF.

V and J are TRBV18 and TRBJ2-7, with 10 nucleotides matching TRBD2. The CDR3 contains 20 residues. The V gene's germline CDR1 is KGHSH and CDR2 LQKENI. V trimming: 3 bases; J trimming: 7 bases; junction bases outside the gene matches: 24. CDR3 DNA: TGTGCCAGCTCACCCCGAGGGGGGCTAGCGGGGGCCTCTGGTTATAGGGAGCAGTACTTC. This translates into CASSPRGGLAGASGYREQYF. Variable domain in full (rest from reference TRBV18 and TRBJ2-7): NAGVMQNPRHLVRRRGQEARLRCSPMKGHSHVYWYRQLPEEGLKFMVYLQKENIIDESGMPKERFSAEFPKEGPSILRIQQVVRGDSAAYFCASSPRGGLAGASGYREQYFGPGTRLTVT.

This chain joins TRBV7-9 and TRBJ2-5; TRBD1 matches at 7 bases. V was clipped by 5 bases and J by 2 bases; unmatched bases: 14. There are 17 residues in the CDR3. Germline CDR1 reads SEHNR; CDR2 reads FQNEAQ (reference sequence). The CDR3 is CASSPGALDRRQETQYF. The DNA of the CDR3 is TGTGCCAGCAGCCCCGGGGCCTTGGACAGGCGACAAGAGACCCAGTACTTC.

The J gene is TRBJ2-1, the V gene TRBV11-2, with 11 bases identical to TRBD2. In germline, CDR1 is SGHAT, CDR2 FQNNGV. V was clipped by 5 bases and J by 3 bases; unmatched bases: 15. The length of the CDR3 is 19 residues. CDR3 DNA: TGTGCCAGCAGCCGAGAGGGGCTAGCGGGGGGCCCAGGCTACAATGAGCAGTTCTTC. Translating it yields CASSREGLAGGPGYNEQFF.

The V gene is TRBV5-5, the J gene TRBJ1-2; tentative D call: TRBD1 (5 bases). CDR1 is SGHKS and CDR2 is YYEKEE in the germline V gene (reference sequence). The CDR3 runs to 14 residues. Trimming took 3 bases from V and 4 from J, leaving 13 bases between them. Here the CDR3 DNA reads TGTGCCAGCAGCTCGGCAGGGAACACCTATGGCTACACCTTC. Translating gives CASSSAGNTYGYTF.

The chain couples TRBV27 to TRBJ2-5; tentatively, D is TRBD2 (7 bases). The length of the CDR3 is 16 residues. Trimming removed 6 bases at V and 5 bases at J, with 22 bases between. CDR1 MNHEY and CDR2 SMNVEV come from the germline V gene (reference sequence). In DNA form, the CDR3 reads TGTGCCAGCAGCCCCGTGGGGGCGGGAGAGCGGGAGACCCAGTACTTC. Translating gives CASSPVGAGERETQYF.

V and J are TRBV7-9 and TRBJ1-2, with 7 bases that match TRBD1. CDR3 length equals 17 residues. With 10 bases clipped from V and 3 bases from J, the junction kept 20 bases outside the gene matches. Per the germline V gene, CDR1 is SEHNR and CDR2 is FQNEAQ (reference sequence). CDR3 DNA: TGTGCCACCATCACCCCAAATAGACAGGGCTTTGACTATGGCTACACCTTC. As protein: CATITPNRQGFDYGYTF.

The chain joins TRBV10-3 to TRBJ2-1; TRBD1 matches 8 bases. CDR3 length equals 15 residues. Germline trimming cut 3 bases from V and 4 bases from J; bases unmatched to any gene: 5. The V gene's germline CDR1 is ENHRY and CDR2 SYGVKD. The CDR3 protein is CAISEETGVYNEQFF. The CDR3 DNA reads TGTGCCATCAGTGAAGAGACAGGGGTATACAATGAGCAGTTCTTC.

CDR3 sequence reads: CASSSSGAIGYTF. The CDR3 nucleotides read TGTGCCAGCAGTTCTTCAGGGGCTATTGGCTACACCTTC. The gene calls are TRBV28 and TRBJ1-2; D might be TRBD1 (6 bases). Germline loops: CDR1 MDHEN, CDR2 SYDVKM. The CDR3 spans 13 residues. V was trimmed by 4 bases and J by 7 bases, leaving 13 bases between them.

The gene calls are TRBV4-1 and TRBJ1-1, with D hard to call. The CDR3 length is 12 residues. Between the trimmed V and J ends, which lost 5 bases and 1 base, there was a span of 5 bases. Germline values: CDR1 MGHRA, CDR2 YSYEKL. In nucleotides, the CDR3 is TGCGCCAGCAGCGGAGGGAACACTGAAGCTTTCTTT. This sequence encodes CASSGGNTEAFF.

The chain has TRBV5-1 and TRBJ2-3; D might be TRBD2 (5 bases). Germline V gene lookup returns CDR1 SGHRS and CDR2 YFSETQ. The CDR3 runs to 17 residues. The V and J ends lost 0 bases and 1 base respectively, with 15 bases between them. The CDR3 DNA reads TGCGCCAGCAGCTTGGGACGCCTCCCTAGCCGCACAGATACGCAGTATTTT. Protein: CASSLGRLPSRTDTQYF.

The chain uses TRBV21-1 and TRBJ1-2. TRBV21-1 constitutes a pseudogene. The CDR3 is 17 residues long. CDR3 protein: CASSKLCGGGMNYGYTF. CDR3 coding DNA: TGTGCCAGCAGCAAATTGTGCGGGGGGGGTATGAACTATGGCTACACCTTC.

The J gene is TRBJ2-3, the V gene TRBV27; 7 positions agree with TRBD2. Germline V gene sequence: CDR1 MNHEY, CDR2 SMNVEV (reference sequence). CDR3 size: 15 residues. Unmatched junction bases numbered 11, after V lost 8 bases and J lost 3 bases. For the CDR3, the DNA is TGTGCCAGCGGGGGGGACGGACTAAGGACAGATACGCAGTATTTT. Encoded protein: CASGGDGLRTDTQYF.

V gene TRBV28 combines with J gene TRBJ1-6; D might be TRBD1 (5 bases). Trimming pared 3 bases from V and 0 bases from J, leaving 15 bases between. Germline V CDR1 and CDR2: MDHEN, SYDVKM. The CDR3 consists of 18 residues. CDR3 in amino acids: CASSLGGMGSSYNSPLHF. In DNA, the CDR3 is TGTGCCAGCAGTTTGGGGGGGATGGGGAGCTCCTATAATTCACCCCTCCACTTT.

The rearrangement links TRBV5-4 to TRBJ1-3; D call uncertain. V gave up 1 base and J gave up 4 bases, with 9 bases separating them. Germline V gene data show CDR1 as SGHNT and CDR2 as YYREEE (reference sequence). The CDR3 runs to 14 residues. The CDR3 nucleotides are TGTGCCAGCAGCTTGAATGTGGAGGGAAACACCATATATTTT. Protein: CASSLNVEGNTIYF.

The CDR3 sequence is CASKSSPAEGEQYF. The DNA for the CDR3 is TGTGCCAGCAAGTCTAGCCCTGCCGAAGGGGAGCAGTACTTC. This chain joins TRBV2 and TRBJ2-7; weak D call: TRBD2 (5 bases). Per germline, CDR1 SNHLY and CDR2 FYNNEI. The CDR3 is 14 amino acids. V was pared by 7 bases and J by 7 bases, with 20 bases between.

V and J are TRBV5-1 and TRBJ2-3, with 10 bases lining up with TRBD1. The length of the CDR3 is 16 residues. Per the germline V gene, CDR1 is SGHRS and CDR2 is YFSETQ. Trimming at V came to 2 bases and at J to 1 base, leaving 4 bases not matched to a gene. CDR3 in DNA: TGCGCCAGCAGCTTACGACAGGGGGCAGGCACAGATACGCAGTATTTT. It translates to CASSLRQGAGTDTQYF.

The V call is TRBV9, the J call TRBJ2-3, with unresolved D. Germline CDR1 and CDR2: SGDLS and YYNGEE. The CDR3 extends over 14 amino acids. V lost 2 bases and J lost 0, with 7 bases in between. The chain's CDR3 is CASSVIGSTDTQYF. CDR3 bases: TGTGCCAGCAGCGTTATCGGGAGCACAGATACGCAGTATTTT.

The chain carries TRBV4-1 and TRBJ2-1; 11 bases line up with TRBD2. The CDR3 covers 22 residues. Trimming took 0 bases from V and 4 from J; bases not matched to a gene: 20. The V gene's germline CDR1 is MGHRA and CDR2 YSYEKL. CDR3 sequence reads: CASSQDFSMGLAASTKYNEQFF. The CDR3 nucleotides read TGCGCCAGCAGCCAAGATTTTAGCATGGGACTAGCGGCCTCTACTAAATACAATGAGCAGTTCTTC.

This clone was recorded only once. CDR3 amino acids: CASSQGTSGSGYEQYF. The CDR3 nucleotides are TGTGCCAGCAGCCAGGGGACTAGCGGGAGTGGCTACGAGCAGTACTTC. J is TRBJ2-7 and V is TRBV7-7; TRBD2 aligns across 14 bases. CDR1 and CDR2 (germline): SSHAT, FNYEAQ (reference sequence). After removal of 5 bases from V and 3 bases from J, the junction contained 6 bases not matched to a gene. The CDR3 has 16 residues.

The CDR3 DNA reads TGTGCCAGCAGCGTAGATGGGCAGGCAAATATCTATGGCTACACCTTC. Its protein product is CASSVDGQANIYGYTF. V is TRBV9 and J is TRBJ1-2; no definite D call. With 0 bases removed from V and 4 bases from J, the gap between germline ends came to 16 bases. Germline V gene lookup returns CDR1 SGDLS and CDR2 YYNGEE. This CDR3 is 16 amino acids long. Full variable domain (rest looked up from reference TRBV9 and TRBJ1-2): DSGVTQTPKHLITATGQRVTLRCSPRSGDLSVYWYQQSLDQGLQFLIQYYNGEERAKGNILERFSAQQFPDLHSELNLSSLELGDSALYFCASSVDGQANIYGYTFGSGTRLTVV.